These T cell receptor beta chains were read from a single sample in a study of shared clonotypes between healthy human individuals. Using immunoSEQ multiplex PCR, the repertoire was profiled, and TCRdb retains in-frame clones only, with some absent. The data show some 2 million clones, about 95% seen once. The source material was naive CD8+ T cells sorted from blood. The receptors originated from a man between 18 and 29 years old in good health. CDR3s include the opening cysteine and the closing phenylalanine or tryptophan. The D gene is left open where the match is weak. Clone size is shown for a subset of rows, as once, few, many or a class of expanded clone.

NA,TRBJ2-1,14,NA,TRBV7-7,CASSLFLADNEQFF,TGTGCTAGCAGCTTATTTCTAGCCGACAATGAGCAGTTCTTC
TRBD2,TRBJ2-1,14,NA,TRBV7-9,CASSSGTTYNEQFF,TGTGCCAGCAGCTCAGGGACTACTTACAATGAGCAGTTCTTC
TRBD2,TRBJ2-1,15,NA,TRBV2,CASSEGLAGYNEQFF,TGTGCCAGCAGTGAAGGACTAGCCGGCTACAATGAGCAGTTCTTC
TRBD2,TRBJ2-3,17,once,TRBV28,CASSTSRGGASTDTQYF,TGTGCCAGCAGTACCTCTCGCGGGGGGGCCTCTACAGATACGCAGTATTTT
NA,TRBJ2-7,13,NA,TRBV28,CASSLDSSYEQYF,TGTGCCAGCAGCCTAGACAGCTCCTACGAGCAGTACTTC
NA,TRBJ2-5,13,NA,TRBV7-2,CASTSTNQETQYF,TGTGCCAGCACCTCGACAAACCAAGAGACCCAGTACTTC
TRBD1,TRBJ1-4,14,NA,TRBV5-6,CASSQTGGVEKLFF,TGTGCCAGCAGCCAGACAGGGGGCGTGGAAAAACTGTTTTTT
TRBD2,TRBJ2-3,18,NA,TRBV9,CASSVEASGTSYIDTQYF,TGTGCCAGCAGCGTAGAGGCTAGCGGGACCTCATACATAGATACGCAGTATTTT
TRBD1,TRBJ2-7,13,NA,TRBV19,CASSMDRPYEQYF,TGTGCCAGTAGCATGGACAGGCCCTACGAGCAGTACTTC
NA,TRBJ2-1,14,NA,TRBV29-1,CSVEGLGVRDEQFF,TGCAGCGTTGAGGGTCTTGGAGTCCGGGATGAGCAGTTCTTC
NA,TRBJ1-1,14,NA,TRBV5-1,CASSSTTENTEAFF,TGCGCCAGCAGCTCTACAACGGAGAACACTGAAGCTTTCTTT
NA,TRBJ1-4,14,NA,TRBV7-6,CASSGTGPAEKLFF,TGTGCCAGCAGCGGTACGGGACCCGCTGAAAAACTGTTTTTT
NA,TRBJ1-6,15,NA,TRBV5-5,CASSTQGIGNSPLHF,TGTGCCAGCAGCACGCAGGGGATCGGTAATTCACCCCTCCACTTT
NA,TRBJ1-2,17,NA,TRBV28,CASSLYSSVGTEYGYTF,TGTGCCAGCAGTTTATATTCCTCCGTCGGGACGGAATATGGCTACACCTTC
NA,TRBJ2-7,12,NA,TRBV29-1,CSVWTDSYEQYF,TGCAGCGTCTGGACAGACTCCTACGAGCAGTACTTC
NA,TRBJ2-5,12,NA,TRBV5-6,CASSLEEETQYF,TGTGCCAGCAGCTTGGAGGAAGAGACCCAGTACTTC
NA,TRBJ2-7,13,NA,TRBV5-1,CASSLGGYYEQYF,TGCGCCAGCAGCTTGGGGGGATACTACGAGCAGTACTTC
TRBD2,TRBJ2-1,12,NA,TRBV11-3,CASSLGTSVPLF,TGTGCCAGCAGCTTAGGGACTAGCGTCCCCCTCTTC
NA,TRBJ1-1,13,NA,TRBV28,CASSILGRGEAFF,TGTGCCAGCAGTATTCTGGGCAGGGGTGAAGCTTTCTTT
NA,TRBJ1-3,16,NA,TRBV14,CASSQDIGGSGNTIYF,TGTGCCAGCAGCCAAGATATAGGCGGCTCTGGAAACACCATATATTTT
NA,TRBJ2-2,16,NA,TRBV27,CASSFQGPPGTGELFF,TGTGCCAGCAGTTTCCAGGGACCGCCGGGCACCGGGGAGCTGTTTTTT
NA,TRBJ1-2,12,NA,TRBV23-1,CASSQSKRQDPF,TGCGCCAGCAGTCAATCGAAGAGACAGGACCCCTTC
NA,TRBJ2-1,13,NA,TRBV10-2,CASSTSGYNEQFF,TGCGCCAGCAGCACATCCGGGTACAATGAGCAGTTCTTC
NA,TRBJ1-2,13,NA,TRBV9,CASSATPNYGYTF,TGTGCCAGCAGCGCGACTCCAAACTATGGCTACACCTTC
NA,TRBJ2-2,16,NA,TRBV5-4,CASSLWESMNTGELFF,TGTGCCAGCAGCTTGTGGGAAAGCATGAACACCGGGGAGCTGTTTTTT
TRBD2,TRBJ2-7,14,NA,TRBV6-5,CASSSVAGEPEQYF,TGTGCCAGCAGTTCGGTAGCGGGAGAACCCGAGCAGTACTTC
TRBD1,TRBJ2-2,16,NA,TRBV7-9,CASSLTGQVNTGELFF,TGTGCCAGCAGCTTAACGGGACAGGTGAACACCGGGGAGCTGTTTTTT
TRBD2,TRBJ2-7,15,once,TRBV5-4,CASGLGLAGENEQYF,TGTGCCAGCGGCCTAGGGCTAGCGGGAGAGAACGAGCAGTACTTC